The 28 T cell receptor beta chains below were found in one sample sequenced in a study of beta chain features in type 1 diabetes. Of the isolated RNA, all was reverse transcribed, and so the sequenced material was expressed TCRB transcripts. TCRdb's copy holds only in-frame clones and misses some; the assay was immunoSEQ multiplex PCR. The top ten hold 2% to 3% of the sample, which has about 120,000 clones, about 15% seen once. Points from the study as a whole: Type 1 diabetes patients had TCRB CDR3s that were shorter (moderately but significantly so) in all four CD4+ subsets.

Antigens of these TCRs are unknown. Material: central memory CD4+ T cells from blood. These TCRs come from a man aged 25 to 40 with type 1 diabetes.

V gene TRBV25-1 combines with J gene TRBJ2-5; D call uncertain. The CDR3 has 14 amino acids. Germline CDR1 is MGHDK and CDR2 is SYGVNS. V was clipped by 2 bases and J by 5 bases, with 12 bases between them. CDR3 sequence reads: CASSERASSETQYF. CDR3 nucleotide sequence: TGTGCCAGCAGTGAACGCGCATCATCGGAGACCCAGTACTTC.

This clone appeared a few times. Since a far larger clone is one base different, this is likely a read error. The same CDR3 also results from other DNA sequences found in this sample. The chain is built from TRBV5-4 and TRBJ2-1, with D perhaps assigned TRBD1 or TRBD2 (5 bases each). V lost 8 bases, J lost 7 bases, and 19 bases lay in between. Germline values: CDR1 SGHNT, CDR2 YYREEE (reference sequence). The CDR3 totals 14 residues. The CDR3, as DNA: TGTGCCAGTACCCCGGGGCCGGCCCCAAATGAGCAGTTCTTC. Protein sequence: CASTPGPAPNEQFF.

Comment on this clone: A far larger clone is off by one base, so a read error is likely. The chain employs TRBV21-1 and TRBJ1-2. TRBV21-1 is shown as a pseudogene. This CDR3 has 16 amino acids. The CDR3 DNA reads TGTGCCAGCAGCAAAGTATTCGAGGCGCTGAACTATGGCTACACCTTC. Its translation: CASSKVFEALNYGYTF.

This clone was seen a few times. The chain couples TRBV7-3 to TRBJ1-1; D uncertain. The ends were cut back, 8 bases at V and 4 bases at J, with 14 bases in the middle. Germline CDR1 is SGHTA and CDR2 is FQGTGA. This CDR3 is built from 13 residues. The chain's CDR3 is CASSLGLGTEAFF. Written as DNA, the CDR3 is TGTGCCAGCTCCCTGGGGTTAGGCACTGAAGCTTTCTTT.

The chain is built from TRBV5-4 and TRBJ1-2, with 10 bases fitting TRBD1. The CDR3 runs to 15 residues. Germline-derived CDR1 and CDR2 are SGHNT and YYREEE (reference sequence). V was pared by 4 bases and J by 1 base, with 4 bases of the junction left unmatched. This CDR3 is CASSTRTGGNYGYTF. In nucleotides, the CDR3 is TGTGCCAGCAGCACCAGGACAGGGGGTAACTATGGCTACACCTTC.

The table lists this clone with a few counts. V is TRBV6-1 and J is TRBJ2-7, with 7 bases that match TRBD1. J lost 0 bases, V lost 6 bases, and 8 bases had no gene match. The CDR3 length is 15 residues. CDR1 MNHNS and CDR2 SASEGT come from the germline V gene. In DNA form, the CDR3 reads TGTGCCAGCAGGGTGGACAGGCGAGCCTCCTACGAGCAGTACTTC. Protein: CASRVDRRASYEQYF.

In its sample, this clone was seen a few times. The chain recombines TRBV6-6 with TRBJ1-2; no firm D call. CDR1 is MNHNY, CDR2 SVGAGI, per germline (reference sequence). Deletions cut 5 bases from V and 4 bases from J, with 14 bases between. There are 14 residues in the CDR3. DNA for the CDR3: TGTGCCAGCAGTCCCTCGGTTTTGGGCTATGGCTACACCTTC. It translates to CASSPSVLGYGYTF.

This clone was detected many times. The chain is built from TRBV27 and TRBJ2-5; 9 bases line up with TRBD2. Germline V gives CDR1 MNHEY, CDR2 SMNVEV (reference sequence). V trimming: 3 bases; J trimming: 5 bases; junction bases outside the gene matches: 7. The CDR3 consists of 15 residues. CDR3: CASSFLGLAIETQYF. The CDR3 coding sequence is TGTGCCAGCAGTTTCCTGGGACTAGCCATCGAGACCCAGTACTTC.

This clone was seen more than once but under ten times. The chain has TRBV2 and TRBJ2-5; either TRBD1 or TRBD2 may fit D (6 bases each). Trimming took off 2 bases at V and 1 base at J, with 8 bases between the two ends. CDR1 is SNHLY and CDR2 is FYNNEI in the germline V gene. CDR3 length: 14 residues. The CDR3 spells CASSERGVQETQYF. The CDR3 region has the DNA TGTGCCAGCAGTGAAAGGGGGGTCCAAGAGACCCAGTACTTC.

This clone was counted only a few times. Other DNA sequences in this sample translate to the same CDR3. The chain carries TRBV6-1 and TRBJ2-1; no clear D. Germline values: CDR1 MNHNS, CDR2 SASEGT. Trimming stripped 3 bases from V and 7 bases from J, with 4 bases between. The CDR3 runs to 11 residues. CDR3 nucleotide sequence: TGTGCCAGCAGTGACCGGAATGAGCAGTTCTTC. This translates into CASSDRNEQFF.

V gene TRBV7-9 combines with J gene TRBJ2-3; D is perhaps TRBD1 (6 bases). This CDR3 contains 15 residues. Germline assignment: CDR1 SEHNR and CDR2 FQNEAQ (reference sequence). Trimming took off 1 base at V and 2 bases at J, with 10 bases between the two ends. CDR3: CASSLGGLPTDTQYF. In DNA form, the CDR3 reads TGTGCCAGCAGCTTAGGGGGGCTCCCCACAGATACGCAGTATTTT.

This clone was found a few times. CDR3 loop: CASSTQGGETQYF. CDR3 nucleotides: TGTGCCAGCAGTACGCAGGGGGGGGAGACCCAGTACTTC. The V call is TRBV2, the J call TRBJ2-5; D could derive from TRBD1 or TRBD2 (7 bases each). Germline CDR1 reads SNHLY; CDR2 reads FYNNEI. CDR3 length: 13 amino acids. V gave up 5 bases and J gave up 5 bases, with 12 bases separating them. Full variable domain (remainder filled in from reference TRBV2 and TRBJ2-5): EPEVTQTPSHQVTQMGQEVILRCVPISNHLYFYWYRQILGQKVEFLVSFYNNEISEKSEIFDDQFSVERPDGSNFTLKIRSTKLEDSAMYFCASSTQGGETQYFGPGTRLLVL.

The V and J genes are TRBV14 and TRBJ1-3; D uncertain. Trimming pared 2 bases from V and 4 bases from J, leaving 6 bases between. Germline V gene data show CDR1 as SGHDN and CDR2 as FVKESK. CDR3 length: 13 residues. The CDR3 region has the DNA TGTGCCAGCAGCCAACACTCAGGAAACACCATATATTTT. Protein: CASSQHSGNTIYF. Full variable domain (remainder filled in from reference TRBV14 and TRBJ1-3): EAGVTQFPSHSVIEKGQTVTLRCDPISGHDNLYWYRRVMGKEIKFLLHFVKESKQDESGMPNNRFLAERTGGTYSTLKVQPAELEDSGVYFCASSQHSGNTIYFGEGSWLTVV.

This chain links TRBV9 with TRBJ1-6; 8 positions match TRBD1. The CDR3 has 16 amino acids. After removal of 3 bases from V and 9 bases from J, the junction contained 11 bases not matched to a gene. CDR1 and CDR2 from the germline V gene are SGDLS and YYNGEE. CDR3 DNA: TGTGCCAGCAGCGCGGGAATAGACAGGGGTGGTTCACCCCTCCACTTT. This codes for CASSAGIDRGGSPLHF.

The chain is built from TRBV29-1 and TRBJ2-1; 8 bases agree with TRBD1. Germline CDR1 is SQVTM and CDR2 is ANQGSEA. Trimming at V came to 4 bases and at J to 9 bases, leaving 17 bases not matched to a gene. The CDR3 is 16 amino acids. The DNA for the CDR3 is TGCAGCGTTGGGTTAGCCGGACAGGGAATAATGGGTGAGCAGTTCTTC. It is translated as CSVGLAGQGIMGEQFF.

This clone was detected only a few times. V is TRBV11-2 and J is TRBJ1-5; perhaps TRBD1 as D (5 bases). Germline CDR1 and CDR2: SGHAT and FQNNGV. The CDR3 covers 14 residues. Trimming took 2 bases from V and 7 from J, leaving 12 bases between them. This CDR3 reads CASSLNPKGQPQHF. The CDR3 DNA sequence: TGTGCCAGCAGCTTAAATCCTAAGGGGCAGCCCCAGCATTTT.

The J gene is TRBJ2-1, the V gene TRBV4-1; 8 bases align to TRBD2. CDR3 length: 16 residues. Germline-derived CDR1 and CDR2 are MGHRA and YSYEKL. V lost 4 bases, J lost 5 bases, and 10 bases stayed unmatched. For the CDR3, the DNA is TGCGCCAGCAGCCGCCACCCCGGGACTAGAGACAATGAGCAGTTCTTC. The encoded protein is CASSRHPGTRDNEQFF.

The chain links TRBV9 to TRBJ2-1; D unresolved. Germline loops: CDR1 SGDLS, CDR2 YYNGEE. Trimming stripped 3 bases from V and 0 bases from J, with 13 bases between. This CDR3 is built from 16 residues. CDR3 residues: CASSAGYGSSYNEQFF. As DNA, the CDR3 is TGTGCCAGCAGCGCTGGATACGGTAGCTCCTACAATGAGCAGTTCTTC.

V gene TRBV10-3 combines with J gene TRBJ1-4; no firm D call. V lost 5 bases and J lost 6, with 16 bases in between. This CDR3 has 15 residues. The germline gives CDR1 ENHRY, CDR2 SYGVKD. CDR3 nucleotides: TGTGCCATCAGTTTGCGGGCGGGAGAAGATGAAAAACTGTTTTTT. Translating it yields CAISLRAGEDEKLFF.

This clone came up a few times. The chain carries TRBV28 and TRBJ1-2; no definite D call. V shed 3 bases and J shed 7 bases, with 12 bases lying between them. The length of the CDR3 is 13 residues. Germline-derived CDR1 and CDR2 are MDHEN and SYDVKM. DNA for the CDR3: TGTGCCAGCAGTTTGTTTTTGAGCACTGGCTACACCTTC. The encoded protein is CASSLFLSTGYTF.

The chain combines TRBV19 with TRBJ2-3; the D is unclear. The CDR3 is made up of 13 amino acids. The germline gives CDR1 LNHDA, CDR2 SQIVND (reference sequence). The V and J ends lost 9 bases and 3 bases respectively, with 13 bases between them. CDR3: CASLHIETDTQYF. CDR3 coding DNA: TGTGCCAGCCTACATATAGAAACAGATACGCAGTATTTT.

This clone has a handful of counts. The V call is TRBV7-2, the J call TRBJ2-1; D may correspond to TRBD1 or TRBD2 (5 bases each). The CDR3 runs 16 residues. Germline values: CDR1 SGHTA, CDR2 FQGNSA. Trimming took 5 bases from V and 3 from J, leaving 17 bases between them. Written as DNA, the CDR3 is TGTGCCAGCAGCCGAGAACGGGGCGGCCGCTACAATGAGCAGTTCTTC. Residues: CASSRERGGRYNEQFF.

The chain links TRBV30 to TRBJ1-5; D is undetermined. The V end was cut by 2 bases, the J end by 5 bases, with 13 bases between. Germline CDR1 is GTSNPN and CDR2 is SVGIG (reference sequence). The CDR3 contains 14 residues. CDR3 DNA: TGTGCCTGGAGTTCTGCAGGAACAGATCAGCCCCAGCATTTT. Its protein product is CAWSSAGTDQPQHF.

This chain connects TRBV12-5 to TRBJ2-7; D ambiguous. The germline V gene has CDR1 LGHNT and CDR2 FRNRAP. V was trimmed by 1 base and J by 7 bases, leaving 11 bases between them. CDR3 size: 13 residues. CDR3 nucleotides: TGTGCTAGTGGTTTGGACCAGGCGAGTGAGCAGTACTTC. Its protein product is CASGLDQASEQYF.

Written as DNA, the CDR3 is TGCGCCAGCAGCCCCACCATTTACAATGAGCAGTTCTTC. Translated, it gives CASSPTIYNEQFF. The chain links TRBV10-2 to TRBJ2-1; no clear D. The CDR3 extends over 13 amino acids. CDR1 and CDR2 from the germline V gene are WSHSY and SAAADI. V shed 6 bases and J shed 4 bases, with 10 bases lying between them.

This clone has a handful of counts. CDR3 loop: CASSTGGEQFF. Here the CDR3 DNA reads TGTGCCAGCAGCACAGGGGGGGAGCAGTTCTTC. The gene calls are TRBV11-2 and TRBJ2-1; the match to TRBD1 covers 8 bases. Looked up from germline, CDR1 is SGHAT and CDR2 is FQNNGV. V gave up 5 bases and J gave up 10 bases; unmatched junction bases: 1. The CDR3 contains 11 residues.

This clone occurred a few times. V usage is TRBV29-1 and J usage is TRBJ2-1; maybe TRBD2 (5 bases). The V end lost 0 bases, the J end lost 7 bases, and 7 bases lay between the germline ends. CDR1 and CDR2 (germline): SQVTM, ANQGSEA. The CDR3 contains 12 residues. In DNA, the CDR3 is TGCAGCGTTGAAGATTGGGAGAATGAGCAGTTCTTC. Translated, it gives CSVEDWENEQFF.

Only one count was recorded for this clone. The CDR3 loop reads CASSLDRNIQYF. Written as DNA, the CDR3 is TGTGCCAGCAGCCTGGACAGAAACATTCAGTACTTC. The chain is built from TRBV7-9 and TRBJ2-4, with D possibly being TRBD1 (6 bases). Germline CDR1 is SEHNR and CDR2 is FQNEAQ (reference sequence). V dropped 5 bases and J dropped 6 bases, with 8 bases sitting between them. The CDR3 length is 12 residues.